The entry that follows covers one T cell receptor beta chain sequence. Its antigen is not known. Oncomine TCR Beta short-read sequencing was applied to DNA from cultured CD4+ T cells. It was cultured CD4+ T cells from which genomic DNA was extracted. TCRdb used MiXCR to reprocess the PCR reads, holding one entry per CDR3 protein. The sample lists around 16,000 distinct CDR3 sequences; about 60% were seen once. With 5 bases removed from V and 0 bases from J, the gap between germline ends came to 14 bases. Germline V gene data show CDR1 as MNHNS and CDR2 as SASEGT. This CDR3 comprises 16 residues. The data were taken from a study of vaccination and CD4 T cells after COVID-19. Study background: Fewer than ten convalescent cases were mild and one was severe, and all had been SARS-CoV-2 positive by nasal swab PCR. In culture, cells were exposed to overlapping spike peptides from SARS-CoV-2, HCoV-NL63, HCoV-OC43 and HCoV-229E.

Sample treatment: roughly ten-day PBMC culture with coronavirus spike peptide pools or control peptides (ViraFEST assay). The study, taken as a whole, reports: Spike mono-reactivity was shown by 304 of 307 vaccine-specific clones in convalescent patients.

The rearrangement links TRBV6-1 to TRBJ1-5, with TRBD1 as a possible D gene (6 bases). Sample: CD4+ T cells from blood, cultured in vitro. The TCR was taken from a human donor who had recovered from COVID-19. The CDR3 reads CASSLRDNYSNQPQHF. CDR3 bases: TGTGCCAGCAGTCTTAGGGACAATTATAGCAATCAGCCCCAGCATTTT.